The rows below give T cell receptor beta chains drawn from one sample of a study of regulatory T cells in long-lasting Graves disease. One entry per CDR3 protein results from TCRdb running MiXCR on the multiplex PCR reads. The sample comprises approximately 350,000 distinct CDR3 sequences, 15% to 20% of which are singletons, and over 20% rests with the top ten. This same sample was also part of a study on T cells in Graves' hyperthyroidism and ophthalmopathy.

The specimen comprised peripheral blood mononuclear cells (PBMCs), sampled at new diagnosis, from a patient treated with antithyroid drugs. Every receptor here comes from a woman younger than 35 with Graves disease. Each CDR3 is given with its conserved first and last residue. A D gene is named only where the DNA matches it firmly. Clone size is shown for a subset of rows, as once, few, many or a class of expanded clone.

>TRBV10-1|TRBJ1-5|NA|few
CASSDFEGSPQHF
TGCGCCAGCAGTGATTTTGAGGGGAGTCCCCAGCATTTT
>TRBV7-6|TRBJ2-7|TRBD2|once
CASSLYSGLNEQYF
TGTGCCAGCAGCTTATATAGCGGGCTCAACGAGCAGTACTTC
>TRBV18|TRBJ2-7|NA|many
CASSIDTGGGAGEQYF
TGTGCCAGCTCGATCGACACGGGCGGGGGCGCGGGCGAGCAGTACTTC
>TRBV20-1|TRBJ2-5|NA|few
CSARVQGLNQETQYF
TGCAGTGCTAGAGTTCAGGGCCTCAATCAAGAGACCCAGTACTTC
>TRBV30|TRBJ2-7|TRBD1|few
CAWSVVRGNEQYF
TGTGCCTGGAGTGTTGTCAGGGGGAACGAGCAGTACTTC
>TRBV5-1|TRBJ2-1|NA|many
CASRSGNEQFF
TGCGCCAGCAGAAGCGGCAATGAGCAGTTCTTC
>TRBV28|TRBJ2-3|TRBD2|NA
CASSLSVAGSRDTQYF
TGTGCCAGCAGTTTATCGGTAGCGGGGAGCAGGGATACGCAGTATTTT
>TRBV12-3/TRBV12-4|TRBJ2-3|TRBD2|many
CASSPEGLAGGFTDTQYF
TGTGCCAGCAGCCCCGAGGGACTAGCGGGGGGGTTCACAGATACGCAGTATTTT
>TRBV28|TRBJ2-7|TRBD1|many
CASSSGQVVYEQYF
TGTGCCAGCAGTTCGGGACAGGTGGTCTACGAGCAGTACTTC
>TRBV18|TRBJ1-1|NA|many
CASSPLGGRGTEAFF
TGTGCCAGCTCACCACTCGGGGGCCGGGGCACTGAAGCTTTCTTT
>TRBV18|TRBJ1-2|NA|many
CASSPLDSHGYTF
TGTGCCAGCTCACCTCTAGACAGTCATGGCTACACCTTC
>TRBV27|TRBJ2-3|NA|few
CASSLIGIDTQYF
TGTGCCAGCAGTTTAATAGGGATAGATACGCAGTATTTT
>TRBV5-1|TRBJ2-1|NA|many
CASSLRQVNEQFF
TGCGCCAGCAGCTTGAGGCAGGTCAATGAGCAGTTCTTC
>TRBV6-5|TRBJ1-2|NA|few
CASSYSPFYGYTF
TGTGCCAGCAGTTACTCCCCCTTCTATGGCTACACCTTC
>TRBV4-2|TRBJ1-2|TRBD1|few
CASSRSGQGGGYTF
TGTGCCAGCAGCCGAAGCGGACAGGGTGGAGGCTACACCTTC
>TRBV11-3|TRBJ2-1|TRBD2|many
CASSLEVRLAGEGAYNEQFF
TGTGCCAGCAGCTTAGAGGTTAGACTAGCGGGAGAAGGGGCCTACAATGAGCAGTTCTTC
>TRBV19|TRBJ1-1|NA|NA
CASAPLSHTEAFF
TGTGCCAGTGCCCCATTGAGCCACACTGAAGCTTTCTTT
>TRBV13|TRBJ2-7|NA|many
CASSPQGRTYEQYF
TGTGCCAGCAGCCCACAGGGTAGAACCTACGAGCAGTACTTC
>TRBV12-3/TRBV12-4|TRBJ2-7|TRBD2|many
CASSLPSAGGYEQYF
TGTGCCAGCAGTCTTCCATCCGCGGGAGGGTACGAGCAGTACTTC
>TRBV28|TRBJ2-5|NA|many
CASSYRPGPRFSFETQYF
TGTGCCAGCAGTTACCGACCGGGACCCCGTTTTTCTTTTGAGACCCAGTACTTC
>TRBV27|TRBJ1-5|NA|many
CASSEAGNNQPQHF
TGTGCCAGCAGCGAAGCAGGGAACAATCAGCCCCAGCATTTT
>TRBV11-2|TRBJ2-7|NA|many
CASSLVGLNYEQYF
TGTGCCAGCAGCTTAGTAGGGCTTAATTACGAGCAGTACTTC
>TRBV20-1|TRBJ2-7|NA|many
CSVQGPYEQYF
TGCAGTGTACAGGGCCCCTACGAGCAGTACTTC
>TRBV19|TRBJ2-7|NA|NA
CASRTGQEQYF
TGTGCCAGTAGGACTGGACAGGAGCAGTACTTC
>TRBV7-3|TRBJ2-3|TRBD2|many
CASSTSGEGTDTQYF
TGTGCCAGCTCGACTAGCGGGGAAGGCACAGATACGCAGTATTTT
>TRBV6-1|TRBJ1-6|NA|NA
CASSITGYGSPLHF
TGTGCCAGCAGTATCACAGGGTATGGTTCACCCCTCCACTTT
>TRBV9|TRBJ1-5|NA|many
CASSVKSNQPQHF
TGTGCCAGCAGCGTGAAGAGCAATCAGCCCCAGCATTTT
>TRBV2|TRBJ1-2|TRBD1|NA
CASSEDRDRGRSYTF
TGTGCCAGCAGTGAAGACCGGGACAGGGGACGAAGCTACACCTTC
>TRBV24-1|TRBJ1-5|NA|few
CATSDWNAGDQPQHF
TGTGCCACCAGTGATTGGAACGCAGGGGATCAGCCCCAGCATTTT
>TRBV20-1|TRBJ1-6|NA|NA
CSAGGAWSGNSPLHF
TGCAGTGCTGGGGGGGCTTGGTCGGGTAATTCACCCCTCCACTTT
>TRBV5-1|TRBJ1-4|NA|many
CASSLVGSNEKLFF
TGCGCCAGCAGCTTGGTGGGGTCTAATGAAAAACTGTTTTTT
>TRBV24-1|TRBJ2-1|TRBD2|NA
CATSDLPGTSAKSSYNEQFF
TGTGCCACCAGTGATTTACCCGGGACTAGCGCCAAAAGCTCCTACAATGAGCAGTTCTTC
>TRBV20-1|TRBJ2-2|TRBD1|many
CSASPGQGVTGELFF
TGCAGTGCTAGTCCCGGACAGGGTGTAACCGGGGAGCTGTTTTTT
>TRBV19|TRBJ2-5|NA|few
CASGETVQETQYF
TGTGCCAGTGGGGAGACAGTGCAAGAGACCCAGTACTTC
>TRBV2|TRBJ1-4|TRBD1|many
CASSERDRPNEKLFF
TGTGCCAGCAGCGAGAGGGACAGGCCTAATGAAAAACTGTTTTTT
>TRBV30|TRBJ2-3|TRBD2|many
CAWSPGTSGKTDTQYF
TGTGCCTGGAGCCCCGGGACTAGCGGAAAAACAGATACGCAGTATTTT
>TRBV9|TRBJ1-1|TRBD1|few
CASSGQTGPNTEAFF
TGTGCCAGCAGCGGACAGACAGGGCCGAACACTGAAGCTTTCTTT
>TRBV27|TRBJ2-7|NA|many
CASSLSGVAYEQYF
TGTGCCAGCAGTTTATCCGGGGTAGCCTACGAGCAGTACTTC
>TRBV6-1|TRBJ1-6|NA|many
CASRTGEWGTYNSPLHF
TGTGCCAGCAGGACCGGGGAGTGGGGAACCTATAATTCACCCCTCCACTTT
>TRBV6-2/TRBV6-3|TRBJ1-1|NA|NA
CASSETRRTTEAFF
TGTGCCAGCAGTGAGACAAGGAGGACCACTGAAGCTTTCTTT
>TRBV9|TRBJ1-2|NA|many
CASSGIPRGSTNYGYTF
TGTGCCAGCAGCGGAATACCGCGGGGCAGCACTAACTATGGCTACACCTTC
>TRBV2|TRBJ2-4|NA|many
CASWRGIQYF
TGTGCCAGCTGGAGAGGCATTCAGTACTTC
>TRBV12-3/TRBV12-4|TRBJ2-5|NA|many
CASSLFWGSRDPGETQYF
TGTGCCAGCAGTTTATTCTGGGGGTCGCGGGACCCGGGAGAGACCCAGTACTTC
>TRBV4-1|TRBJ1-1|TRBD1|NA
CASSRETGVGTEAFF
TGCGCCAGCAGCCGAGAAACAGGGGTTGGGACTGAAGCTTTCTTT
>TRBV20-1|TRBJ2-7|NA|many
CSASITQGNSYEQYF
TGCAGTGCCAGCATCACTCAGGGAAACTCCTACGAGCAGTACTTC
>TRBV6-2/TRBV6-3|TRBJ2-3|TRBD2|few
CASRLLAGGRRAADTQYF
TGTGCCAGCAGATTACTAGCGGGGGGGCGTAGGGCGGCGGATACGCAGTATTTT
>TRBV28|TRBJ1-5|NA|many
CASSSGGSNQPQHF
TGTGCCAGCAGTTCGGGTGGAAGCAATCAGCCCCAGCATTTT
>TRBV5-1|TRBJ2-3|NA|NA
CASSPGQLNTDTQYF
TGCGCCAGCAGCCCAGGACAGTTAAACACAGATACGCAGTATTTT
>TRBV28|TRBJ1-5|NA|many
CASRGSTAGSNQPQHF
TGTGCCAGCAGGGGGTCGACAGCGGGGAGCAATCAGCCCCAGCATTTT
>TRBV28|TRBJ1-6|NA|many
CASSLGQNNSPLHF
TGTGCCAGCAGTTTAGGACAGAATAATTCACCCCTCCACTTT
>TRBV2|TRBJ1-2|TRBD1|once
CASIPDRGDGYTF
TGTGCCAGCATTCCCGACAGGGGGGATGGCTACACCTTC
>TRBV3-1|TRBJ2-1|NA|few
CASSAWTNRNNEQFF
TGTGCCAGCAGTGCCTGGACGAACAGAAACAATGAGCAGTTCTTC
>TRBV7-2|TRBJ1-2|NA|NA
CASSLAPGLVGYGYTF
TGTGCCAGCAGCTTAGCGCCAGGGCTAGTGGGCTATGGCTACACCTTC
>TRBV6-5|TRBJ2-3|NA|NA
CASSYAGITDTQYF
TGTGCCAGCAGTTATGCGGGGATCACAGATACGCAGTATTTT
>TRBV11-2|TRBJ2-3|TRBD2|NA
CASRYSGGHLDTQYF
TGTGCCAGCAGGTATAGCGGGGGCCACCTAGATACGCAGTATTTT
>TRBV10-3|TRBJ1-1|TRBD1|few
CAISLQPGQGGEAFF
TGTGCCATCAGTCTTCAGCCGGGACAGGGTGGTGAAGCTTTCTTT
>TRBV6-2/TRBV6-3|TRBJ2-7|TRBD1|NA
CASKTRTGLSHEQYF
TGTGCCAGCAAAACGCGGACAGGGTTGTCCCACGAGCAGTACTTC